A single sample is the source of the 24 T cell receptor beta chains below, sequenced in a study of blood T cells in healthy people across ages. A second PCR of 7 to 11 cycles used a sample-barcoded 5' primer and a J-beta primer mix. In TCRdb, the 5' RACE reads were re-called with MiXCR into one record per CDR3 protein. The sample lists 850,000 to 950,000 distinct CDR3 sequences, about 28% occurring once. The specimen sequenced was blood. The receptor set was obtained from a woman older than 75 in good health.

This clonotype was observed many times. This sequence joins TRBV5-1 and TRBJ2-5, with D uncertain. Germline loops: CDR1 SGHRS, CDR2 YFSETQ. The CDR3 loop spans 12 amino acids. DNA for the CDR3: TGCAGCTGTCGGGTGGGTAGAGAGACCCAGTACTTC. Protein sequence: CSCRVGRETQYF. The entire variable domain, with the rest obtained from reference TRBV5-1 and TRBJ2-5, is as follows: KAGVTQTPRYLIKTRGQQVTLSCSPISGHRSVSWYQQTPGQGLQFLFEYFSETQRNKGNFPGRFSGRQFSNSRSEMNVSTLELGDSALYLCSCRVGRETQYFGPGTRLLVL.

This clonotype has a count of ten or more. The chain combines TRBV2 with TRBJ1-1; D may be TRBD1 (6 bases). Trimming took off 2 bases at V and 4 bases at J, with 11 bases between the two ends. The CDR3 covers 14 residues. Per the germline V gene, CDR1 is SNHLY and CDR2 is FYNNEI. CDR3 coding DNA: TGTGCCAGCAGTGAACGGGGGCCTGGCACTGAAGCTTTCTTT. Translation: CASSERGPGTEAFF.

Notes on this clonotype: A single base separates this from a much larger clone, so it may be a read error. The V call is TRBV7-2, the J call TRBJ2-1; no firm D call. The CDR3 consists of 13 residues. Germline CDR1 SGHTA, CDR2 FQGNSA. CDR3 in amino acids: CASVFGSYDEQFF. CDR3 in DNA: TGTGCCAGTGTTTTTGGGTCCTACGATGAGCAGTTCTTC.

This clonotype was observed a handful of times. The rearrangement links TRBV27 to TRBJ1-6; 8 nucleotides line up with TRBD1. V was pared by 5 bases and J by 10 bases, with 7 bases of the junction left unmatched. From germline, CDR1 is MNHEY and CDR2 SMNVEV (reference sequence). The CDR3 contains 14 residues. The CDR3 DNA sequence: TGTGCCAGCAGTCCACGGACAGGGAACTCACCCCTCCACTTT. This codes for CASSPRTGNSPLHF.

This clonotype was detected many times. This sequence joins TRBV3-1 and TRBJ2-1, with D unresolved. Trimming removed 1 base at V and 6 bases at J, with 7 bases between. CDR1 is LGHDT and CDR2 is YNNKEL in the germline V gene (reference sequence). CDR3 length equals 13 residues. The CDR3 region has the DNA TGTGCCAGCAGCCAAGTCCGGGTCAATGAGCAGTTCTTC. Its translation is CASSQVRVNEQFF.

This clonotype was found a few times. A much larger clone sits a single nucleotide away, making a read error possible. The chain couples TRBV29-1 to TRBJ2-1; no clear D. In germline, CDR1 is SQVTM, CDR2 ANQGSEA. The V gene lost 7 bases and the J gene lost 13 bases, with 17 bases spanning the gap. This CDR3 contains 11 residues. This CDR3 is CSAQYHQTQFF. The CDR3 region has the DNA TGCAGCGCACAGTACCATCAGACCCAGTTCTTC.

This clonotype was observed a handful of times. V is TRBV6-2 or TRBV6-3 and J is TRBJ1-1; 7 nucleotides agree with TRBD1. The ends lost 6 bases at V and 1 base at J; junction bases unmatched: 8. Germline CDR1 MNHEY, CDR2 SVGEGT. This CDR3 has 15 amino acids. CDR3 residues: CASSENRGRNTEAFF. CDR3 in DNA: TGTGCCAGCAGCGAAAACAGGGGAAGGAACACTGAAGCTTTCTTT.

This sequence joins TRBV5-6 and TRBJ1-2; D may be TRBD1 (6 bases). V was pared by 0 bases and J by 6 bases, with 12 bases between. Germline CDR1 SGHDT, CDR2 YYEEEE. The CDR3 spans 14 residues. The CDR3 sequence: CASSLASGGHGYTF. CDR3 sequence (DNA): TGTGCCAGCAGCTTGGCCTCTGGGGGGCATGGCTACACCTTC.

At least ten counts were recorded for this clonotype. The rearrangement joins TRBV7-2 to TRBJ2-7; 14 bases are shared with TRBD2. This CDR3 region has 16 residues. V shed 4 bases, J shed 7 bases, and the junction held 9 bases outside the gene matches. Germline lookup yields CDR1 SGHTA and CDR2 FQGNSA. The CDR3 DNA reads TGTGCCAGCAGCTCCGGACTAGCGGGGGGATTGGGAGAGCAGTACTTC. Translating gives CASSSGLAGGLGEQYF. Drawing the rest from reference TRBV7-2 and TRBJ2-7, the complete variable domain is GAGVSQSPSNKVTEKGKDVELRCDPISGHTALYWYRQSLGQGLEFLIYFQGNSAPDKSGLPSDRFSAERTGGSVSTLTIQRTQQEDSAVYLCASSSGLAGGLGEQYFGPGTRLTVT.

This clonotype turned up a few times. V is TRBV5-1 and J is TRBJ1-3; tentatively, D is TRBD1 (5 bases). The CDR3 consists of 15 residues. V was shortened by 3 bases and J by 3 bases, with 13 bases between the two germline ends. Germline V gene sequence: CDR1 SGHRS, CDR2 YFSETQ. The CDR3 coding sequence is TGCGCCAGCAGCTCCCTAACAGGATTTGGAAACACCATATATTTT. Its protein product is CASSSLTGFGNTIYF.

This clonotype was found once. A read error may explain this, as a much larger clone is one base away. The V call is TRBV5-1, the J call TRBJ1-5; D is possibly TRBD1 (5 bases). Germline CDR1 reads SGHRS; CDR2 reads YFSETQ. V lost 0 bases to trimming and J lost 3 bases, with 10 bases between them. CDR3 length equals 15 residues. The CDR3 DNA is TGCGCCAGCAGCTTGGAGCAGGGTGACAATCAGCCCCAGCATTTT. Its protein is CASSLEQGDNQPQHF.

Concerning this clonotype itself: With a much larger clone just one base away, this may be a read error. The genes are TRBV20-1 and TRBJ2-1; weak D call: TRBD1 (6 bases). The assigned J gene may be wrong: the sequence end matches TRBJ2-7 better. The length of the CDR3 is 14 residues. From germline, CDR1 is DFQATT and CDR2 SNEGSKA (reference sequence). In DNA, the CDR3 is TGCAGTGCTCAAGATACAGGGACCTACAATGAGCAGTACTTC. Protein sequence: CSAQDTGTYNEQYF.

As to this clonotype: A much larger clone lies a single base off, so this may be a read error. This chain links TRBV20-1 with TRBJ2-5; D is unresolved. With the DNA end fitting TRBJ2-7 better, the J assignment may be wrong. This CDR3 has 13 amino acids. CDR1 and CDR2 (germline): DFQATT, SNEGSKA (reference sequence). CDR3 amino acids: CSASGPGTYEQYV. DNA of the CDR3: TGCAGTGCTAGTGGTCCGGGTACCTACGAGCAGTACGTC.

This clonotype has at least ten counts. V is TRBV10-3 and J is TRBJ1-1; 8 bases fit TRBD1. The germline V gene encodes CDR1 ENHRY and CDR2 SYGVKD. Germline trimming cut 11 bases from V and 0 bases from J; bases unmatched to any gene: 5. CDR3 length: 13 residues. In DNA, the CDR3 is TGTGCCGCACACAGGGGGTTGAACACTGAAGCTTTCTTT. Translation gives CAAHRGLNTEAFF.

Of note for this clonotype: This may come from a read error, since a much larger clone is one base off. The chain links TRBV3-1 to TRBJ1-1; D might be TRBD1 (5 bases). The CDR3 has 13 amino acids. Germline CDR1 reads LGHDT; CDR2 reads YNNKEL (reference sequence). The chain's CDR3 is CVSSHGGNTEAFF. The CDR3 bases are TGTGTCAGCAGCCATGGGGGGAACACTGAAGCTTTCTTT.

The gene calls are TRBV6-2 or TRBV6-3 and TRBJ2-3; no definite D call. Germline lookup yields CDR1 MNHEY and CDR2 SVGEGT. V lost 7 bases, J lost 2 bases, and 10 bases lay in between. The CDR3 spans 13 residues. CDR3 nucleotide sequence: TGTGCCAGCAAAGTCCCGGTCACAGATACGCAGTATTTT. Translating gives CASKVPVTDTQYF.

This clonotype occurred a few times. This chain joins TRBV28 and TRBJ1-4, with 8 bases matching TRBD1. Germline CDR1 and CDR2: MDHEN and SYDVKM. The CDR3 runs 15 residues. J gave up 6 bases and V 3 bases, and 6 bases lay outside the gene matches. In DNA, the CDR3 is TGTGCCAGCAGTTTCGGGGGCAGGGGGCATGAAAAACTGTTTTTT. Translated, it gives CASSFGGRGHEKLFF.

Ten or more counts support this clonotype. The CDR3 protein is CASSPVGGVRTDTQYF. DNA of the CDR3: TGTGCCAGCAGCCCAGTGGGGGGTGTAAGAACAGATACGCAGTATTTT. The chain has TRBV7-2 and TRBJ2-3; D might be TRBD2 (6 bases). V was shortened by 5 bases and J by 3 bases, with 18 bases between the two germline ends. Germline CDR1 and CDR2: SGHTA and FQGNSA. The CDR3 runs to 16 residues.

In its sample, this clonotype was seen many times. V and J are TRBV20-1 and TRBJ2-3, with D hard to call. Per germline, CDR1 DFQATT and CDR2 SNEGSKA (reference sequence). V lost 0 bases and J lost 0, with 7 bases in between. The CDR3 covers 14 residues. CDR3 residues: CSARDPLSTDTQYF. CDR3 nucleotides: TGCAGTGCTAGAGACCCATTGAGCACAGATACGCAGTATTTT.

This rearrangement joins TRBV19 to TRBJ2-3; 7 bases align to TRBD1. The CDR3 contains 13 residues. J gave up 8 bases and V 4 bases, and 6 bases lay outside the gene matches. The germline CDR1 and CDR2 sequences are LNHDA and SQIVND (reference sequence). Written as DNA, the CDR3 is TGTGCCAGTAGTACCACAGGGGAGTCTACGCAGTATTTT. As protein: CASSTTGESTQYF.

The gene calls are TRBV30 and TRBJ1-3; D remains unclear. This CDR3 has 15 residues. Deletions cut 1 base from V and 0 bases from J, with 10 bases between. The germline V gene encodes CDR1 GTSNPN and CDR2 SVGIG (reference sequence). CDR3 sequence: CAWSGAGVSGNTIYF. CDR3 DNA: TGTGCCTGGAGTGGAGCAGGAGTCTCTGGAAACACCATATATTTT.

This sequence joins TRBV15 and TRBJ1-5; 8 positions match TRBD1. The CDR3 loop spans 15 amino acids. Germline loops: CDR1 LNHNV, CDR2 YYDKDF (reference sequence). Germline trimming cut 6 bases from V and 0 bases from J; bases unmatched to any gene: 4. CDR3 DNA: TGTGCCACCAGTCGGGACAGGTATAGCAATCAGCCCCAGCATTTT. It is translated as CATSRDRYSNQPQHF.

There are a few counts of this clonotype. This chain joins TRBV6-1 and TRBJ1-2; 8 bases map to TRBD1. The junction had 9 bases not matched to a gene; V was cut back by 1 base and J by 5 bases. CDR1 and CDR2 (germline): MNHNS, SASEGT. The length of the CDR3 is 16 residues. Here the CDR3 reads CASSEVGGQERYGYTF. The CDR3 DNA reads as TGTGCCAGCAGTGAAGTTGGGGGACAGGAGAGATATGGCTACACCTTC.

Note on this clonotype: The junction departs from the called germline gene at one end, perhaps through a read error. V and J are TRBV11-2 and TRBJ2-1, with D perhaps TRBD2 (5 bases). Germline V gene lookup returns CDR1 SGHAT and CDR2 FQNNGV. This CDR3 comprises 18 residues. CDR3 DNA sequence: TGTGTCAGCAGCTCACCCGATGTAGCGAGAGGGCCTGGCAATGAGCAGTTCTTC. Protein sequence: CVSSSPDVARGPGNEQFF. Full variable domain (outside the CDR3, taken from reference TRBV11-2 and TRBJ2-1): EAGVAQSPRYKIIEKRQSVAFWCNPISGHATLYWYQQILGQGPKLLIQFQNNGVVDDSQLPKDRFSAERLKGVDSTLKIQPAKLEDSAVYLCVSSSPDVARGPGNEQFFGPGTRLTVL.